The text below deals with one TCR beta chain. The antigen this receptor binds is unknown. The sample holds no much larger clone one base away, and base qualities are not on file. These data originate in a study of shared clonotypes between healthy human individuals (TCRdb year 2020). In the study overall: A few men and a couple of women, aged 18 to 49 years, made up the cohort. For each donor, CD4 naive and CD4 memory were each run on three plates, CD8 naive on two plates, and CD8 memory on one plate. To estimate repertoire size and how much clonotypes are shared between individuals, the study performed deep sequencing of blood TCR repertoires from about five healthy adults. Different laboratories and diverse techniques were used to prepare libraries and sequence TCR repertoires, to increase sequencing depth and limit assay-specific biases. Leukapheresis yielded between about 0.94 and 8.9 billion PBMCs per donor.

The research as a whole found: Incomplete sequencing was indicated by rarefaction of sorted-subset datasets, despite the large sequencing depth. When several donors were compared, the shared fraction of clonotypes was about 5% for naive CD4, around 3.6% for naive CD8, 2% to 2.5% for memory CD4, and around 0.37% for memory CD8. Pairwise subsampling indicated that sequencing depth was expected to affect the degree of clonotype sharing among donors. Sampling was restricted to blood, and TCR repertoires in tissues likely differ from the TCR repertoires found in blood. Because the study included a small number of donors, the genetic and exposure-history diversity represented was limited. Estimated clonotype richness was generally larger for naive than for memory subsets. Compared with non-shared clonotypes, the clonotypes found in all four sorted-subset donors had higher generation probabilities.

Clipping removes 7 bases from V and 11 bases from J, with 6 as the unmatched junction base count. The CDR3 covers 12 residues, taking in both the cysteine and the phenylalanine. Of all the DNA, just the CDR3 is kept, 36 bases in frame from base 1. According to the germline V gene, CDR1 reads SNHLY and CDR2 reads FYNNEI. Healthy HIV-negative adults with no recently reported acute infections or vaccinations were included as donors. Only Caucasian adults living in Nashville, Tennessee, USA were represented among the donors. CD4+ T cells were enriched by magnetic negative selection, after which naive cells were positively selected on CD45RA and the negative fraction was taken as the memory subset. Blood was collected by leukapheresis, and PBMCs were isolated by Ficoll-Histopaque density gradient centrifugation and then cryopreserved in liquid nitrogen vapor phase. Analytical flow cytometry was used to check the purity and quantity of every magnetically sorted T cell population. Each sorted fraction had its genomic DNA isolated and then quantified by UV absorbance on a Nanodrop 2000c.

Using the deep immunoSEQ assay, TCR CDR3 regions were amplified from genomic DNA by multiplex PCR. Extracted genomic DNA from each cell subset was distributed evenly across all wells of several immunoSEQ 96-well plates, and each plate was treated as a replicate. For sorted subsets, each replicate PCR was loaded with 200 ng genomic DNA, equivalent to 30,000 or so T cell genomes. Purified libraries were measured with a Qubit 3.0 fluorometer, size-checked on a Bioanalyzer 2100, and measured again with the KAPA Library Quantification kit. A separate single-read 150-cycle Illumina NextSeq 550 flow cell was used to sequence each immunoSEQ 96-well plate. In the source study's methods: Because only junctional sequences without quality scores were contained in the immunoSEQ output, filtering matching that applied to full-length reads could not be performed. Sequences were annotated with PyIR, a Python wrapper for IgBLAST v1.9, and V/J genes and CDR3 were assigned using IMGT germline references. Reads were filtered out if the reads had weak V/J assignments (E-value above 1e-6), no CDR3, stop codons, out-of-frame junctions, or ambiguous translated residues. V3J clonotypes were defined by identical inferred V gene, J gene, and CDR3 amino acid sequence. The percentage overlap between two repertoires was calculated by dividing the number of shared unique clonotypes by the size of the smaller repertoire. Repertoire richness was assessed with RTK rarefaction, the Chao1 estimator, and Recon v2.1 estimates of unobserved clonotypes. Generation probabilities were computed with OLGA for all TCRbeta clonotypes obtained by the gDNA method from several donors. TCRdb took over this immuneACCESS table, retaining in-frame rearrangements with V and J assigned. Such tables are incomplete; in checked studies, under half of the missing clones stem from an unresolved V gene, and the remainder is unexplained. V and J calls and clone size come straight from that table; D and trimming were deduced from the DNA. In all, the sample holds around 2.1 million clones, and approximately 96% of those were seen once. The ten biggest clones cover approximately 0.13% of the sample.

The clonotype was recovered from a man younger than 35 in good health. The source material was naive CD4+ T cells sorted from blood. The cell subset or site label of this sample denotes: CD45RA+ positively selected. The receptor chain draws on TRBV2 and TRBJ2-4, with 9 junctional bases fitting TRBD1. The CDR3 region: CASTRDRGVQYF. Here is the DNA: TGTGCCAGCACCCGTGACAGGGGGGTTCAGTACTTC.